The rows below give T cell receptor beta chains drawn from one sample of a study of control samples from healthy donors and cancer patients. The data were produced by immunoSEQ multiplex PCR, yet TCRdb's version contains in-frame clones alone and is incomplete. The sample shows 84,000 or so clones, 90% to 95% of them seen only once. Material for sequencing was blood. The source of these receptors is a man under 40 in good health. The CDR3 runs from the conserved cysteine through the conserved F or W. A D gene is named only where the DNA matches it firmly. Clone size, where shown, is once, few, many, or a class for clones that have expanded.

j_gene	abundance	v_gene	d_gene	CDR3nt	CDR3aa
TRBJ2-7	.	TRBV3-1/TRBV3-2	.	TGTGCCAGCAGCCCGTCCGGATCCTACGAGCAGTACTTC	CASSPSGSYEQYF
TRBJ2-1	.	TRBV5-4	.	TGTGCCAGCAGCTTGAACCGGCTCCGGGTGTACAATGAGCAGTTCTTC	CASSLNRLRVYNEQFF
TRBJ2-5	.	TRBV5-5	.	TGTGCCAGCAGCGGGTCCCTCGCAGGTGGGCTGGAGACCCAGTACTTC	CASSGSLAGGLETQYF
TRBJ2-5	.	TRBV9	.	TGTGCCAGCAGCCCAAGTGGGAGCCAGACCCAGTACTTC	CASSPSGSQTQYF
TRBJ1-1	.	TRBV5-1	.	TGCGCCAGCAGCTCGGGCCTCATGGCGAACACTGAAGCTTTCTTT	CASSSGLMANTEAFF
TRBJ2-7	.	TRBV5-1	TRBD1	TGCGCCAGCAGCGGGGACAGTCGGGGCTCCTACGAGCAGTACTTC	CASSGDSRGSYEQYF
TRBJ2-7	.	TRBV20-1	TRBD1	TGCAGTGCGTGGACAGGGACCAAGCAGTACTTC	CSAWTGTKQYF
TRBJ1-6	.	TRBV6-6	TRBD1	TGTGCCAGCAGTTCACAGGGGACGGGCAATTCACCCCTCCACTTT	CASSSQGTGNSPLHF
TRBJ1-2	.	TRBV5-8	.	TGTGCCAGCCCCCCACCTTACCTCAGACACTATGGCTACACCTTC	CASPPPYLRHYGYTF
TRBJ2-7	.	TRBV7-2	.	TGTGCCAGCAGCTTGGCTCTCCCGGGGGAGCAGTACTTC	CASSLALPGEQYF
TRBJ2-7	.	TRBV2	.	TGTGCCAGCAGTCAGGGACCCAACGAGCAGTACTTC	CASSQGPNEQYF
TRBJ1-5	.	TRBV7-9	.	TGTGCCAGCAGCTTATCAGGCAATCAGCCCCAGCATTTT	CASSLSGNQPQHF
TRBJ1-4	.	TRBV5-1	TRBD1	TGCGCCAGCAGCCGGGGACAGACAACTAATGAAAAACTGTTTTTT	CASSRGQTTNEKLFF
TRBJ2-1	.	TRBV19	.	TGTGCCAGTAGTATGGGGGGTGGGCAGTTCTTC	CASSMGGGQFF
TRBJ2-1	.	TRBV6-5	TRBD2	TGTGCCAGCAGGCGGACTAGCGGGAGCCTAGATGAGCAGTTCTTC	CASRRTSGSLDEQFF
TRBJ1-5	few	TRBV28	TRBD1	TGTGCCAGCAGTCAAGGACAGGGTAATCAGCCCCAGCATTTT	CASSQGQGNQPQHF
TRBJ1-4	.	TRBV2	TRBD1	TGTGCCAGCCTTGACAGGGCAACTAATGAAAAACTGTTTTTT	CASLDRATNEKLFF
TRBJ2-7	.	TRBV12-3/TRBV12-4	.	TGTGCCAGCAGCCCTAATTACGAGCAGTACTTC	CASSPNYEQYF
TRBJ2-4	.	TRBV12-3/TRBV12-4	TRBD2	TGTGCCAGCAGGGGGGACTATAAAAACATTCAGTACTTC	CASRGDYKNIQYF
TRBJ2-2	.	TRBV28	TRBD2	TGTGCCAGCAGCCTGCTTTCGGGGGGGCGGAGCACCGGGGAGCTGTTTTTT	CASSLLSGGRSTGELFF
TRBJ1-5	.	TRBV28	.	TGTGCCAGCAGCGAAACAACAGGGATTGGGAATCAGCCCCAGCATTTT	CASSETTGIGNQPQHF
TRBJ1-1	.	TRBV3-1/TRBV3-2	TRBD1	TGTGCCAGCAGCCAGGGACAGGCGGCGGGCACTGAAGCTTTCTTT	CASSQGQAAGTEAFF
TRBJ1-1	.	TRBV19	.	TGTGCCAGTAGTCCGGGGGCCGTTCCTCTTGTCGTTGCTTTCTTT	CASSPGAVPLVVAFF
TRBJ2-7	.	TRBV19	TRBD2	TGTGCCAGTAGTACCGGGGGGACGTCTGGCGAGCAGTACTTC	CASSTGGTSGEQYF
TRBJ2-6	.	TRBV7-8	TRBD2	TGTGCCAGCACCGCGGCGGGGGGGCTTCCTGGGGCCAACGTCCTGACTTTC	CASTAAGGLPGANVLTF
TRBJ2-7	.	TRBV7-2	.	TGTGCCAGCAGCCCTGCGGACGGGTACGAGCAGTACTTC	CASSPADGYEQYF
TRBJ2-7	.	TRBV7-2	.	TGTGCCAGCAGCCTTGACAGATCCTACGAGCAGTACTTC	CASSLDRSYEQYF
TRBJ1-6	.	TRBV5-1	.	TGCGCCAGCAGCTTGGTGAGCAATAATTCACCCCTCCACTTT	CASSLVSNNSPLHF
TRBJ1-3	.	TRBV9	TRBD1	TGTGCCAGCAGCCGACAGGGCACTGGAAACACCATATATTTT	CASSRQGTGNTIYF
TRBJ1-1	.	TRBV29-1	.	TGCAGCGTTGAAGGTAACACTGAAGCTTTCTTT	CSVEGNTEAFF
TRBJ2-1	.	TRBV5-4	TRBD1	TGTGCCAGCAGCTCACAGGGGGCCCGGGAGCAGTTCTTC	CASSSQGAREQFF
TRBJ1-5	.	TRBV20-1	TRBD1	TGCAGTGCTGGTGGCGGAGGTGGACAGGGTGGATTGCAGCCCCAGCATTTT	CSAGGGGGQGGLQPQHF
TRBJ2-5	.	TRBV27	.	TGTGCCAGCAGCAGGAGGGGCGAGACCCAGTACTTC	CASSRRGETQYF
TRBJ2-7	few	TRBV2	TRBD1	TGTGCCAGCTACTCGGACAGGGGAGATTACGAGCAGTACTTC	CASYSDRGDYEQYF
TRBJ2-4	.	TRBV19	.	TGTGCCAGTAGTGACCCGACAGGGAGGCTAGCCAAAAACATTCAGTACTTC	CASSDPTGRLAKNIQYF
TRBJ1-1	once	TRBV16	.	TGTGCCAGCAGCCCCGGGCAGAACACTGAAGCTTTCTTT	CASSPGQNTEAFF
TRBJ1-4	.	TRBV28	.	TGTGCCAGCAGTTCAAGCGTTGCAACTAATGAAAAACTGTTTTTT	CASSSSVATNEKLFF
TRBJ1-2	.	TRBV12-3/TRBV12-4	.	TGTGCCACTACACGAGAGCACTATGGCTACACCTTC	CATTREHYGYTF
TRBJ2-6	.	TRBV3-1/TRBV3-2	.	TGTGCCAGCAGCAGGGTGTTGACGGCGACGCTGCCTGGGGCCAACGTCCTGACTTTC	CASSRVLTATLPGANVLTF
TRBJ2-4	once	TRBV5-6	.	TGTGCCAGCAGCTTGGAAGGGATTGTGGCCAAAAACATTCAGTACTTC	CASSLEGIVAKNIQYF
TRBJ2-1	once	TRBV30	.	TGTGCCTGGAGTGAAAATACCGAGTACAGAGATGAGCAGTTCTTC	CAWSENTEYRDEQFF
TRBJ1-1	.	TRBV15	.	TGTGCCACCAGCATAGACACCAACACTGAAGCTTTCTTT	CATSIDTNTEAFF
TRBJ2-1	.	TRBV9	TRBD2	TGTGCCAGCAGCCGGGGGGGTAGCGGTTCGAGCTCCTACAATGAGCAGTTCTTC	CASSRGGSGSSSYNEQFF
TRBJ2-1	.	TRBV4-1	TRBD2	TGCGCCAGCAGCCAAGGCACGGCGGGGGGGCGCGGAGAGCAGTTCTTC	CASSQGTAGGRGEQFF
TRBJ1-2	.	TRBV12-3/TRBV12-4	.	TGTGCCAGCACCCTAGGGGGGGGCAGAGGCTACACCTTC	CASTLGGGRGYTF
TRBJ1-4	.	TRBV9	.	TGTGCCAGCAGCGTAAGCCGGGGATCGAATGAAAAACTGTTTTTT	CASSVSRGSNEKLFF
TRBJ2-1	.	TRBV5-1	.	TGCGCCAGCAGCTCTACGGCCCACCTTCCTAACAATGAGCAGTTCTTC	CASSSTAHLPNNEQFF
TRBJ2-3	.	TRBV5-1	.	TGCGCCAGCGCACGGGGTCAGGGGCTGGGAGCAGATACGCAGTATTTT	CASARGQGLGADTQYF
TRBJ2-7	.	TRBV24-1	.	TGTGCCACCAGTGATTGCCAATACAGGGCGCACTCCTACGAGCAGTACTTC	CATSDCQYRAHSYEQYF
TRBJ2-1	once	TRBV4-2	TRBD1	TGTGCCAGCAGCCAAGTGACAGGGGCAGGGTCCTACAATGAGCAGTTCTTC	CASSQVTGAGSYNEQFF
TRBJ2-3	.	TRBV3-1/TRBV3-2	TRBD2	TGTGCCAGCAGCCAAGATCTTGCTAGCGGGGGGGTTCTAGATACGCAGTATTTT	CASSQDLASGGVLDTQYF
TRBJ1-1	.	TRBV11-2	.	TGTGCCAGCAGCTTATCCCGGGGGAACACTGAAGCTTTCTTT	CASSLSRGNTEAFF
TRBJ1-1	.	TRBV28	.	TGTGCCAGCAGTCCACCGTTGGTAGGGACCGTGGAAGCTTTCTTT	CASSPPLVGTVEAFF
TRBJ1-5	.	TRBV2	TRBD1	TGTGCCAGCAGCCCGGACAGGGGGGATCAGCCCCAGCATTTT	CASSPDRGDQPQHF
TRBJ2-2	.	TRBV4-2	.	TGTGCCAGCAGCCAAGATTCCGGGGAAACCGGGGAGCTGTTTTTT	CASSQDSGETGELFF
TRBJ1-3	.	TRBV12-5	.	TGTGCTAGTGGTCCGGGTGTCTCTGGAAACACCATATATTTT	CASGPGVSGNTIYF
TRBJ1-1	.	TRBV4-1	.	TGCGCCAGCAGCCAAGATCAGGTAAAATCCTCTTTT	CASSQDQVKSSF